This T cell receptor (beta chain) was obtained from a study of T-cell memory formation after mild COVID-19. The CDR3 consists of 11 residues. V was shortened by 3 bases and J by 8 bases, with 10 bases between the two germline ends. CDR1 and CDR2 from the germline V gene are SQVTM and ANQGSEA. Comment on this clonotype: What it binds is unknown.

A single record per CDR3 protein comes from TCRdb applying MiXCR to the 5' RACE reads. The data hold around 450,000 distinct CDR3 sequences, with about 24% observed a single time. Study observations and caveats: Day 37-peaking second-wave clones had unconfirmed SARS-CoV-2 specificity.

The sequenced sample consisted of PBMCs or a T cell subset sorted from them (not recorded which). The chain uses TRBV29-1 and TRBJ1-2; D not certain. The TCR originated in an adult woman who had mild COVID-19 (a few samples of this study predate the infection). Cell type and time point are not known. The CDR3 protein is CSVDPQIGYTF. The CDR3 DNA reads TGCAGCGTTGACCCACAGATCGGCTACACCTTC.